These T cell receptor beta chains were read from a single sample in a study of B cell selection in AIRE deficiency. Measured with immunoSEQ multiplex PCR; TCRdb has only the in-frame clones, and not every one. Among about 24,000 clones listed, around 97% were seen once. The sequencing sample was made of conventional CD4+ T cells sorted from PBMCs. The receptor source for this set is a human donor with AIRE deficiency. Both conserved end residues are part of each CDR3. D genes are given only for firm matches. Size is stated for part of the rows, as once, few or many counts, or as a class when the clone is expanded.

j_call: TRBJ2-2
cdr3_length: 16
clone_size: .
d_call: .
v_call: TRBV7-3
cdr3_aa: CASSFRTGSNTGELFF
cdr3_nt: TGTGCCAGCAGCTTCCGGACGGGCTCGAACACCGGGGAGCTGTTTTTT

j_call: TRBJ1-5
cdr3_length: 12
clone_size: .
d_call: .
v_call: TRBV7-9
cdr3_aa: CASSSPNQPQHF
cdr3_nt: TGTGCCAGCAGCTCCCCGAATCAGCCCCAGCATTTT

j_call: TRBJ1-2
cdr3_length: 16
clone_size: .
d_call: TRBD1
v_call: TRBV28
cdr3_aa: CASRWAGTGGNYGYTF
cdr3_nt: TGTGCCAGCAGGTGGGCCGGGACAGGGGGAAACTATGGCTACACCTTC

j_call: TRBJ1-5
cdr3_length: 15
clone_size: few
d_call: .
v_call: TRBV28
cdr3_aa: CASSTPSWSNQPQHF
cdr3_nt: TGTGCCAGCAGCACCCCAAGTTGGAGCAATCAGCCCCAGCATTTT

j_call: TRBJ1-5
cdr3_length: 14
clone_size: .
d_call: .
v_call: TRBV11-2
cdr3_aa: CASSLDRGFQPQHF
cdr3_nt: TGTGCCAGCAGCTTAGATCGAGGGTTTCAGCCCCAGCATTTT

j_call: TRBJ2-7
cdr3_length: 16
clone_size: .
d_call: TRBD2
v_call: TRBV28
cdr3_aa: CASAINTGLVTYEQYF
cdr3_nt: TGTGCCAGCGCGATTAACACGGGACTAGTCACCTACGAGCAGTACTTC

j_call: TRBJ1-4
cdr3_length: 13
clone_size: .
d_call: .
v_call: TRBV5-1
cdr3_aa: CASSLIREGEQVF
cdr3_nt: TGCGCCAGCAGCCTAATACGGGAGGGGGAGCAAGTCTTT

j_call: TRBJ1-1
cdr3_length: 15
clone_size: .
d_call: .
v_call: TRBV6-1
cdr3_aa: CASSAPPAANTEAFF
cdr3_nt: TGTGCCAGCAGTGCCCCCCCGGCAGCGAACACTGAAGCTTTCTTT

j_call: TRBJ2-7
cdr3_length: 15
clone_size: .
d_call: .
v_call: TRBV19
cdr3_aa: CASSTTGGYSYEQYF
cdr3_nt: TGTGCCAGTAGTACCACCGGGGGCTACTCCTACGAGCAGTACTTC

j_call: TRBJ1-5
cdr3_length: 17
clone_size: .
d_call: .
v_call: TRBV7-9
cdr3_aa: CASSSSGTENSNQPQHF
cdr3_nt: TGTGCCAGCAGCTCCTCCGGGACCGAGAATAGCAATCAGCCCCAGCATTTT

j_call: TRBJ2-3
cdr3_length: 17
clone_size: .
d_call: TRBD2
v_call: TRBV4-3
cdr3_aa: CASSQGDGRDSTDTQYF
cdr3_nt: TGCGCCAGCAGCCAAGGAGACGGGAGGGATAGCACAGATACGCAGTATTTT

j_call: TRBJ2-3
cdr3_length: 14
clone_size: once
d_call: .
v_call: TRBV19
cdr3_aa: CASSGSSSPDTQYF
cdr3_nt: TGTGCCAGTAGTGGCAGCAGTTCCCCAGATACGCAGTATTTT

j_call: TRBJ1-5
cdr3_length: 16
clone_size: .
d_call: TRBD1
v_call: TRBV6-6
cdr3_aa: CASSYGTGSLRQPQHF
cdr3_nt: TGTGCCAGCAGTTACGGGACAGGGTCTCTAAGGCAGCCCCAGCATTTT

j_call: TRBJ2-2
cdr3_length: 17
clone_size: .
d_call: TRBD2
v_call: TRBV25-1
cdr3_aa: CASSAPLAGAGTGELFF
cdr3_nt: TGTGCCAGCAGCGCCCCTCTAGCGGGAGCGGGCACCGGGGAGCTGTTTTTT

j_call: TRBJ2-3
cdr3_length: 14
clone_size: .
d_call: .
v_call: TRBV4-1
cdr3_aa: CASSQAGALGTQYF
cdr3_nt: TGCGCCAGCAGCCAAGCTGGGGCACTAGGCACGCAGTATTTT

j_call: TRBJ2-1
cdr3_length: 17
clone_size: .
d_call: .
v_call: TRBV5-4
cdr3_aa: CASSSLKTASLYNEQFF
cdr3_nt: TGTGCCAGCAGCTCCCTAAAGACAGCGTCGTTATACAATGAGCAGTTCTTC

j_call: TRBJ2-1
cdr3_length: 14
clone_size: .
d_call: .
v_call: TRBV2
cdr3_aa: CASIRDSNNNEQFF
cdr3_nt: TGTGCCAGCATACGGGACTCCAATAACAATGAGCAGTTCTTC

j_call: TRBJ2-3
cdr3_length: 14
clone_size: .
d_call: .
v_call: TRBV5-5
cdr3_aa: CASSLGQSTDTQYF
cdr3_nt: TGTGCCAGCAGCTTGGGGCAGAGCACAGATACGCAGTATTTT